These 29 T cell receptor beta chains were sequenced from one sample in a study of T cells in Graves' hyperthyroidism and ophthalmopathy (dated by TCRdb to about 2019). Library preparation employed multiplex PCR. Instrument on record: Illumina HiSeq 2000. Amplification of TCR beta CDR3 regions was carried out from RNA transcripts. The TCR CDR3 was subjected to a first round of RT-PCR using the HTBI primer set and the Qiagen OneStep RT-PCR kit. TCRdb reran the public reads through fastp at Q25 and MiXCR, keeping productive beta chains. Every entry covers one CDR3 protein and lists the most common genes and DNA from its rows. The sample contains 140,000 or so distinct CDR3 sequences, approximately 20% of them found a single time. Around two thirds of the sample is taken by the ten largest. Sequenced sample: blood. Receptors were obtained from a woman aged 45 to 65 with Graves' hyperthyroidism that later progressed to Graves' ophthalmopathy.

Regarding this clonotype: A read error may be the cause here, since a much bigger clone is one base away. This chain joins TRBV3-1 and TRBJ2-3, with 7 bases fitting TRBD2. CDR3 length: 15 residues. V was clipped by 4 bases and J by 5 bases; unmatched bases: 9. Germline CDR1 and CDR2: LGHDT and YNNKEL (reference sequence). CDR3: CASSLLGGRRDTQYF. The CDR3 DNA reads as TGTGCCAGCAGCCTCCTGGGGGGGAGACGAGATACGCAGTATTTT.

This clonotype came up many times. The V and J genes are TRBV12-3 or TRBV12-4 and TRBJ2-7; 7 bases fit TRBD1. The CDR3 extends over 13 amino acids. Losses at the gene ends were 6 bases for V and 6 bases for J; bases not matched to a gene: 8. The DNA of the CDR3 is TGTGCCAGCAGATCCCGGGACAGTTTCGAGCAGTACTTC. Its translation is CASRSRDSFEQYF.

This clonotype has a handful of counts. This CDR3 is CASSHIRDRGNEQFF. In DNA, the CDR3 is TGCGCCAGCAGTCATATACGGGACAGAGGCAATGAGCAGTTCTTC. J is TRBJ2-1 and V is TRBV4-1; 7 nucleotides match TRBD1. Germline CDR1 and CDR2: MGHRA and YSYEKL. J lost 6 bases, V lost 6 bases, and 11 bases had no gene match. The CDR3 covers 15 residues.

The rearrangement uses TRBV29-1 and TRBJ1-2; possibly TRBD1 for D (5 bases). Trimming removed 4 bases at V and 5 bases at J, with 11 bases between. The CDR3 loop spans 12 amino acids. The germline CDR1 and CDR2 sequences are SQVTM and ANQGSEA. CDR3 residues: CSVVRGEYGYTF. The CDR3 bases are TGCAGCGTTGTAAGAGGGGAATATGGCTACACCTTC.

CDR3 protein: CASSRSLSGLAGVGEQFF. The CDR3 DNA is TGTGCCAGCAGCAGGAGCCTTTCGGGACTAGCGGGAGTAGGTGAGCAGTTCTTC. The chain links TRBV9 to TRBJ2-1, with 14 bases that match TRBD2. CDR1 and CDR2 from the germline V gene are SGDLS and YYNGEE. J gave up 9 bases and V 4 bases, and 15 bases lay outside the gene matches. This CDR3 comprises 18 residues.

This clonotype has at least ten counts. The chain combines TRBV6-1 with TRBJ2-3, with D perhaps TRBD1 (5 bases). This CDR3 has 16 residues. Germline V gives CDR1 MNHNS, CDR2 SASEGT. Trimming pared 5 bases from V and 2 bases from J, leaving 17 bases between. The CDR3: CASSQQATMITDTQYF. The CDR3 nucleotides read TGTGCCAGCAGTCAACAGGCAACAATGATCACAGATACGCAGTATTTT.

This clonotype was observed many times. The CDR3 here is CASSPVGPTKPYEQYF. DNA for the CDR3: TGTGCCAGCAGCCCAGTAGGGCCCACCAAGCCCTACGAGCAGTACTTC. The chain is built from TRBV7-8 and TRBJ2-7; D unresolved. CDR3 length: 16 amino acids. The germline V gene has CDR1 SGHVS and CDR2 FQNEAQ. The V end was cut by 5 bases, the J end by 2 bases, with 19 bases between.

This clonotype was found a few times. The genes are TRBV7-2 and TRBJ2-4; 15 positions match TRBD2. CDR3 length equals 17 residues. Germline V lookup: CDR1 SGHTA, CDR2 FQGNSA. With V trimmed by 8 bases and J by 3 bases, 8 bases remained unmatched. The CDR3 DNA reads TGTGCCAGCGGTCGGACTAGCGGGAGGGCCGGCAAAAACATTCAGTACTTC. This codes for CASGRTSGRAGKNIQYF. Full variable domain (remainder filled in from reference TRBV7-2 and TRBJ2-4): GAGVSQSPSNKVTEKGKDVELRCDPISGHTALYWYRQSLGQGLEFLIYFQGNSAPDKSGLPSDRFSAERTGGSVSTLTIQRTQQEDSAVYLCASGRTSGRAGKNIQYFGAGTRLSVL.

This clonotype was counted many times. CDR3 nucleotide sequence: TGTGCCAGCAGCGTACCGACAGGGAATAATTCACCCCTCCACTTT. This sequence encodes CASSVPTGNNSPLHF. This chain uses TRBV2 with TRBJ1-6; 7 bases are shared with TRBD1. Germline V gives CDR1 SNHLY, CDR2 FYNNEI. The CDR3 sequence is 15 residues long. J lost 5 bases, V lost 6 bases, and 7 bases had no gene match.

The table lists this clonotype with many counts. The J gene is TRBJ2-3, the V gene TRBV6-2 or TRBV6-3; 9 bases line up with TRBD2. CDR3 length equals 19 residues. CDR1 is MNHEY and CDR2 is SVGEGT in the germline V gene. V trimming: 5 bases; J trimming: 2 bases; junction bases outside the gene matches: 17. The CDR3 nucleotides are TGTGCCAGCAGTCCCGGCGCGGTAGGAGCGGGAGGACCCACAGATACGCAGTATTTT. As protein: CASSPGAVGAGGPTDTQYF.

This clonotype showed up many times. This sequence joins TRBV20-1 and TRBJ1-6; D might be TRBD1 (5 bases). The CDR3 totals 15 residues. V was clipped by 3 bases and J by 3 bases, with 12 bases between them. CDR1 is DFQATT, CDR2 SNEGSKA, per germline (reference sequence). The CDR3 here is CSASGGANYNSPLHF. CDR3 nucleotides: TGCAGTGCTAGTGGTGGGGCGAACTATAATTCACCCCTCCACTTT.

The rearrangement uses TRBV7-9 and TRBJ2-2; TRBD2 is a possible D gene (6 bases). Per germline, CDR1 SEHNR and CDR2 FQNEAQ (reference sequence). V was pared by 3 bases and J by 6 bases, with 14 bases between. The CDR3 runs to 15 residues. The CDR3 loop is CASSFGTPWAGELFF. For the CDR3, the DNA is TGTGCCAGCAGCTTCGGGACTCCTTGGGCCGGGGAGCTGTTTTTT.

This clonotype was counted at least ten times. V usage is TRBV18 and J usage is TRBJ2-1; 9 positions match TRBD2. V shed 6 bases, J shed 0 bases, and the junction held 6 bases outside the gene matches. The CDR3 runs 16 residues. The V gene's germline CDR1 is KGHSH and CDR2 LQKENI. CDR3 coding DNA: TGTGCCAGCTCGTATCTGACTAGCGGCTCCTACAATGAGCAGTTCTTC. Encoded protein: CASSYLTSGSYNEQFF.

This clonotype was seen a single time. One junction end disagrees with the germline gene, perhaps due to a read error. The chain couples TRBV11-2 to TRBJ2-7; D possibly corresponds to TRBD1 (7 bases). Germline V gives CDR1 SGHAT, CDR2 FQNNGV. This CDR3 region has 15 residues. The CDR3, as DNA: TGTGCCAGCAGCCCCCCGGGCAGGGGGGCCTACGGGCAGTATTTC. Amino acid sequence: CASSPPGRGAYGQYF.

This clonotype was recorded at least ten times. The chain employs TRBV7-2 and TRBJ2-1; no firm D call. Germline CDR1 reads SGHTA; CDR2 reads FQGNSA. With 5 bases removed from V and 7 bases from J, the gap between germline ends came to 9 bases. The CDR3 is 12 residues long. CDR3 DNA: TGTGCCAGCAGCCGAAGCTGGAATGAGCAGTTCTTC. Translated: CASSRSWNEQFF.

The CDR3, as DNA: TGTGCCAGCAGTTTATCGGGGGGACAGACCTACGAGCAGTACTTC. Translated, it gives CASSLSGGQTYEQYF. The chain combines TRBV27 with TRBJ2-7, with D possibly being TRBD1 (7 bases). V lost 0 bases, J lost 2 bases, and 11 bases lay in between. The CDR3 length is 15 residues. Looked up from germline, CDR1 is MNHEY and CDR2 is SMNVEV (reference sequence).

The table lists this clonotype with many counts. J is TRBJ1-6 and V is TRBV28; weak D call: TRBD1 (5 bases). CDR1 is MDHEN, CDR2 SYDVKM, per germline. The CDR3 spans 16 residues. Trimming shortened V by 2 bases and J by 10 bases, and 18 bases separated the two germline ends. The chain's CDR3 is CASSLNGGRMGSPLHF. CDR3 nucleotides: TGTGCCAGCAGTTTAAATGGGGGTCGGATGGGATCACCCCTCCACTTT.

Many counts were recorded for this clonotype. The DNA of the CDR3 is TGTGCCAGCAGCTTATCCCCTAGCGGCCCTCGTAGCACAGATACGCAGTATTTT. It translates to CASSLSPSGPRSTDTQYF. The V and J genes are TRBV7-3 and TRBJ2-3; 7 bases map to TRBD2. Trimming removed 2 bases from V and 0 bases from J; junction bases left unmatched: 11. The CDR3 length is 18 residues. CDR1 and CDR2 from the germline V gene are SGHTA and FQGTGA.

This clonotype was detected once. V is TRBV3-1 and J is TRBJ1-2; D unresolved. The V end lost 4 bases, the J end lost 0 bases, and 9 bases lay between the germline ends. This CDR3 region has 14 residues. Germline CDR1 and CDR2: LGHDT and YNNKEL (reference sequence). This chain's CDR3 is CASSPSQANYGYTF. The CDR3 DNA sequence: TGTGCCAGCAGCCCAAGTCAAGCTAACTATGGCTACACCTTC.

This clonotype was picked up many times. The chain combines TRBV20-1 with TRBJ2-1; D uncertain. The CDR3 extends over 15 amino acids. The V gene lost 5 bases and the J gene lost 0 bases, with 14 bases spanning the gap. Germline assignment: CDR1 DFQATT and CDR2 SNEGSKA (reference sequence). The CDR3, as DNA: TGCAGTGCTGGCCCGCCCCAGAGCTCCTACAATGAGCAGTTCTTC. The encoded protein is CSAGPPQSSYNEQFF.

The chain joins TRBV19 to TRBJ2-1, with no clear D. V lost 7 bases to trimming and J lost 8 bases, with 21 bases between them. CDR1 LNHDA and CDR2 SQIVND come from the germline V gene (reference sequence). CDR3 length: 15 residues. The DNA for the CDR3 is TGTGCCAGTATTCCAGGCACGGAGCTGTGGGATGAGCAGTTCTTC. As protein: CASIPGTELWDEQFF.

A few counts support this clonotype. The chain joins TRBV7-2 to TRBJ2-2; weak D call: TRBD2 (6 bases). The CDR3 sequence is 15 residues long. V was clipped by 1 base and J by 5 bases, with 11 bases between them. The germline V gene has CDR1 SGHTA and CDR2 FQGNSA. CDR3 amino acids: CASSLEGRETGELFF. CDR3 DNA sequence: TGTGCCAGCAGCTTAGAAGGTCGGGAGACCGGGGAGCTGTTTTTT.

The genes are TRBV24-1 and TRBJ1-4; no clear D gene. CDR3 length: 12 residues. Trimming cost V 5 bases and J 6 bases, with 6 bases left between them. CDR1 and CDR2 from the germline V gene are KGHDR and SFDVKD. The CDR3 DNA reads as TGTGCCACCAGTGGGACGGATGAAAAACTGTTTTTT. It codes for CATSGTDEKLFF.

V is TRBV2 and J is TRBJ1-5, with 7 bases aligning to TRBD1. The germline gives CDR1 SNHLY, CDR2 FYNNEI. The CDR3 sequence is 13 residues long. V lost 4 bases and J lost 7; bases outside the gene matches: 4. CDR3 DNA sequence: TGTGCCAGCAGTGGACAGGGAGAACAGCCCCAGCATTTT. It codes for CASSGQGEQPQHF.

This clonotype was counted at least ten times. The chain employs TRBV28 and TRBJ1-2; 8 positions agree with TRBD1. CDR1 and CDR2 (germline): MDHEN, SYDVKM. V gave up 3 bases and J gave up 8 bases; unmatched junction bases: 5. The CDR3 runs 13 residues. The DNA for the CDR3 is TGTGCCAGCAGTTTTCAGGGGGCTTTAGGCTACACCTTC. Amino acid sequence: CASSFQGALGYTF.

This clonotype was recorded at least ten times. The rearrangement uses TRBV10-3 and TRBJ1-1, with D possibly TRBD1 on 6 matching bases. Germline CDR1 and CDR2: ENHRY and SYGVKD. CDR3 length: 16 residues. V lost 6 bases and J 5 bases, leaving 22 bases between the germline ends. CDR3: CAIRANTGTTGTEAFF. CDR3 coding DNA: TGTGCCATCAGAGCGAATACAGGGACGACAGGTACTGAAGCTTTCTTT.

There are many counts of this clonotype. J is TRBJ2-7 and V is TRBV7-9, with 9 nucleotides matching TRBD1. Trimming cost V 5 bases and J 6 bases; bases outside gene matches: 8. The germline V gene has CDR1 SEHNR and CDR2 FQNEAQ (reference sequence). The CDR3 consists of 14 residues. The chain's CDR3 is CASSPPQDRGEQYF. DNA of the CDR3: TGTGCCAGCAGCCCCCCCCAGGACAGGGGCGAGCAGTACTTC. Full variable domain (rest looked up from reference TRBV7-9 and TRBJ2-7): DTGVSQNPRHKITKRGQNVTFRCDPISEHNRLYWYRQTLGQGPEFLTYFQNEAQLEKSRLLSDRFSAERPKGSFSTLEIQRTEQGDSAMYLCASSPPQDRGEQYFGPGTRLTVT.

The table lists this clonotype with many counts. The CDR3 sequence: CASAPTGADTDTQYF. The CDR3, as DNA: TGTGCCAGCGCTCCCACGGGGGCAGACACAGATACGCAGTATTTT. The genes are TRBV2 and TRBJ2-3; D could derive from TRBD1 or TRBD2 (6 bases each). Trimming shortened V by 8 bases and J by 2 bases, and 17 bases separated the two germline ends. The CDR3 has 15 amino acids. The germline CDR1 and CDR2 sequences are SNHLY and FYNNEI.

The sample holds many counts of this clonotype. The CDR3 DNA follows: TGTGCCACCAGTGAGGGCAGGGGGAGCTCCTACGAGCAGTACTTC. Encoded protein: CATSEGRGSSYEQYF. V gene TRBV24-1 combines with J gene TRBJ2-7; 7 bases are shared with TRBD1. CDR1 and CDR2 from the germline V gene are KGHDR and SFDVKD. V trimming: 4 bases; J trimming: 0 bases; junction bases outside the gene matches: 5. The CDR3 consists of 15 residues.